This T cell receptor (beta chain) was sequenced in a study of shared clonotypes between healthy human individuals. Study outcomes and limitations: The diversity represented, both genetic and in exposure history, was limited by few donors.

To note about this clone: Its antigen is not identified.

The study separated CD4+ cells into CD45RA+ naive and CD45RA-negative memory subsets. With V trimmed by 4 bases and J by 0 bases, 11 bases remained unmatched. The CDR3 is 17 residues long. Germline loops: CDR1 MNHNS, CDR2 SASEGT. Profiled with immunoSEQ multiplex PCR; TCRdb holds only in-frame clones, not every one. The data show about 1 million clones, more than 60% seen once. The V and J genes are TRBV6-1 and TRBJ1-1; 7 bases map to TRBD1. The material sequenced was memory CD4+ T cells sorted from blood. This sample's subset: CD45RA-negative fraction. This TCR was recovered from a man between 18 and 29 years old in good health. Here the CDR3 reads CASSAPMDRGLNTEAFF. The CDR3 DNA reads TGTGCCAGCAGTGCTCCTATGGATAGGGGGCTGAACACTGAAGCTTTCTTT.